Included here is one T cell receptor beta chain sequence, with context. The length of the CDR3 is 16 residues. V shed 3 bases and J 3 bases; nucleotides not matched to a gene: 8. Germline values: CDR1 MNHNS, CDR2 SASEGT. The data originate from a study of blood T cell repertoires in COVID-19. Study background: Whether acute or convalescent, the COVID-19 samples came from the United States, Italy and Spain. PBMCs, B-cell-depleted T cells, or T cells provided the cDNA or gDNA that made up the material.

Original handling: Counts of nucleated cells, estimated from reference gene primer amplification, were obtained. Clones were read by immunoSEQ multiplex PCR, and TCRdb kept only the in-frame ones, dropping some. V and J calls and clone size are those listed in that table; D and trimming were worked out from the DNA. The sample carries over 400,000 clones, 80% to 90% recorded once. The rearrangement links TRBV6-1 to TRBJ2-7, with 10 bases lining up with TRBD1. This receptor was obtained from a human donor in a cohort sampled during active COVID-19. What was sequenced was peripheral blood. In DNA, the CDR3 is TGTGCCAGCAGTGAGACAGGGGGCTGGCAAAACTACGAGCAGTACTTC. Its protein is CASSETGGWQNYEQYF.